These T cell receptor beta chains were read from a single sample in a study of blood T cell repertoires in COVID-19. Method: immunoSEQ multiplex PCR; TCRdb's copy keeps in-frame clones and lacks some. The profile shows 280,000 or so clones, 87% of them singletons. The specimen sequenced was PBMCs or T cells enriched from blood (not recorded which). Every receptor here comes from a woman in her 40s who had recovered from COVID-19. Each CDR3 is given with its conserved first and last residue. Fields, in order: clone size, J gene, D gene, V gene, CDR3 DNA, CDR3 protein. D genes are given only for firm matches. A clone size is listed for some rows: how often the clone was seen (once, few, many), or a class if it is expanded.

- | TRBJ1-3 | TRBD1 | TRBV5-6 | TGTGCCAGCAGCTTGGGGACAGGCTCTGGAAACACCATATATTTT | CASSLGTGSGNTIYF
- | TRBJ1-2 | - | TRBV30 | - | CAWSVARGSGTF
- | TRBJ2-7 | - | TRBV4-1 | TGCGCCAGCAGCCAAGCTGCCTACGAGCAGTACTTC | CASSQAAYEQYF
- | TRBJ2-7 | TRBD2 | TRBV9 | TGTGCCAGCAGCGGAGAGCGGGGAGGAGTATCCTACGAGCAGTACTTC | CASSGERGGVSYEQYF
once | TRBJ1-4 | TRBD1 | TRBV18 | TGTGCCAGCTCGGCGAAACAGGGGGCAACGGAAAAACTGTTTTTT | CASSAKQGATEKLFF
- | TRBJ2-1 | - | TRBV2 | TGTGCCAGCACCAGGGAAGGTATCTACAATGAGCAGTTCTTC | CASTREGIYNEQFF
- | TRBJ2-3 | - | TRBV5-1 | TGCGCCAGCAGCTTGGTTGCAGGGAGCACAGATACGCAGTATTTT | CASSLVAGSTDTQYF
- | TRBJ1-1 | TRBD1 | TRBV19 | TGTGCCAGTAGTATAGGGCAGGGGGCAATGAACACTGAAGCTTTCTTT | CASSIGQGAMNTEAFF
- | TRBJ2-7 | - | TRBV5-8 | TGTGCCAGCAGCCCTGGGAGCCCTCGGCCCTTGGAGCAGTACTTC | CASSPGSPRPLEQYF
- | TRBJ2-2 | - | TRBV6-4 | TGTGCCAGCAGTGGACAGAACACCGGGGAGCTGTTTTTT | CASSGQNTGELFF
- | TRBJ2-2 | TRBD2 | TRBV4-1 | TGCGCCAGCAGCCACCTGGGACTAGCAGACACCGGGGAGCTGTTTTTT | CASSHLGLADTGELFF
- | TRBJ1-5 | TRBD1 | TRBV28 | TGTGCCAGCAGGGGGGGACAGTGGGGGCAGCCCCAGCATTTT | CASRGGQWGQPQHF
- | TRBJ2-1 | TRBD2 | TRBV7-8 | TGTGCCAGCAGCTTCAGCGGGAGGGCGCGTGAGCAGTTCTTC | CASSFSGRAREQFF
- | TRBJ2-2 | - | TRBV15 | TGTGCCACCAGCAGAGGGGCAGCGAACACCGGGGAGCTGTTTTTT | CATSRGAANTGELFF
- | TRBJ1-4 | TRBD1 | TRBV10-3 | TGTGCCATCAGGGAGGACAGGGTGGGCGAAAAACTGTTTTTT | CAIREDRVGEKLFF
- | TRBJ1-5 | - | TRBV3-1/TRBV3-2 | TGTGCCAGCAGCCAAGGGCAGATTGATCAGCCCCAGCATTTT | CASSQGQIDQPQHF
- | TRBJ2-1 | - | TRBV7-6 | TGTGCCAGCAGCTTAGAACAGGGTGGGGCTGAGCAGTTCTTC | CASSLEQGGAEQFF
- | TRBJ2-1 | - | TRBV15 | TGTGCCACCACGGGAGTATCTCAGTACAATGAGCAGTTCTTC | CATTGVSQYNEQFF
- | TRBJ2-2 | - | TRBV5-4 | TGTGCCAGCAGCAGGGACAGACCCGGGAGCGACACCGGGGAGCTGTTTTTT | CASSRDRPGSDTGELFF
- | TRBJ1-1 | - | TRBV6-5 | TGTGCCAGCATGGGGCAGGGGAACACTGAAGCTTTCTTT | CASMGQGNTEAFF
- | TRBJ1-5 | TRBD1 | TRBV11-2 | TGTGCCAGCAGCTTAGTCGACAGGGCAGCCCAGCATTTT | CASSLVDRAAQHF
- | TRBJ2-2 | - | TRBV19 | TGTGCCAGCCTCAGGGAAACCGGGGAGCTGTTTTTT | CASLRETGELFF
- | TRBJ1-2 | TRBD1 | TRBV15 | TGTGCCACCAGCAGAGCGGGACAGGGTTTTGGCTATGGCTACACCTTC | CATSRAGQGFGYGYTF
- | TRBJ2-1 | - | TRBV15 | TGTGCCACCAGCATATTAGCGGTTTCCTACAATGAGCAGTTCTTC | CATSILAVSYNEQFF
- | TRBJ2-1 | - | TRBV19 | TGTGCCAGCGGACGGAGACTTAGCGGAGGCCTCTACAATGAGCAGTTCTTC | CASGRRLSGGLYNEQFF
- | TRBJ2-3 | - | TRBV24-1 | TGTGCCACCAGTGATTTAGGGACTCGCACAGATACGCAGTATTTT | CATSDLGTRTDTQYF
- | TRBJ1-6 | - | TRBV27 | TGTGCCAGCACGATCGGGGGGCGGGAGAATTCACCCCTCCACTTT | CASTIGGRENSPLHF
- | TRBJ2-5 | - | TRBV7-2 | TGTGCCAGCAGCTCCAGGGGAGCGGAGACCCAGTACTTC | CASSSRGAETQYF
- | TRBJ2-1 | TRBD2 | TRBV4-3 | TGCGCCAGCAGCCAAGAACTAGCGGGAGGCCCAAGCTCCTACAATGAGCAGTTCTTC | CASSQELAGGPSSYNEQFF
- | TRBJ2-5 | TRBD1 | TRBV18 | TGTGCCAGCTCACCATTAGAGACCGGGACAGGGGAAAGCGACCAGTACTTC | CASSPLETGTGESDQYF
- | TRBJ1-2 | - | TRBV4-1 | TGCGCCAGCAGCCCCCCTGTAGGACTCCCGGGTGGCTACACCTTC | CASSPPVGLPGGYTF
- | TRBJ2-1 | - | TRBV5-1 | TGCGCCAGCAGATCCCTAGCGCACTCCTACAATGAGCAGTTCTTC | CASRSLAHSYNEQFF
- | TRBJ2-6 | - | TRBV4-3 | TGCGCCAGCAGCCAAGGTTCTGCGAGTAGCTCTGGGGCCAACGTCCTGACTTTC | CASSQGSASSSGANVLTF
- | TRBJ2-1 | TRBD1 | TRBV7-9 | TGTGCCAGCAGCTCCCCGGGACAGGGGGATGATGAGCAGTTCTTC | CASSSPGQGDDEQFF
- | TRBJ2-5 | - | TRBV29-1 | TGCAGCGTTGAAGGGGAGGTGGGGATGGGGCAAGAGACCCAGTACTTC | CSVEGEVGMGQETQYF
- | TRBJ1-1 | - | TRBV10-3 | TGTGCCATTCAACCAACGGGGGGCGCGAAAACTGAAGCTTTCTTT | CAIQPTGGAKTEAFF
- | TRBJ2-5 | - | TRBV18 | TGTGCCAGCTCACCACCATTCTTTGGGCTAAGCGGCTACCAAGAGACCCAGTACTTC | CASSPPFFGLSGYQETQYF
- | TRBJ1-2 | TRBD1 | TRBV28 | TGTGCCAGCAGTGACACAGGGGGCGTCGGCTACACCTTC | CASSDTGGVGYTF
- | TRBJ2-3 | - | TRBV30 | TGTGCCTGGAGTGTACGAGGTTATATCACAGATACGCAGTATTTT | CAWSVRGYITDTQYF
- | TRBJ1-5 | - | TRBV27 | TGTGCCAGCAGTTACCTGGCGAGGCCCGATCAGCCCCAGCATTTT | CASSYLARPDQPQHF
few | TRBJ1-5 | TRBD1 | TRBV18 | TGTGCCAGCTCCCGCACGACAGGGGTGGATCAGCCCCAGCATTTT | CASSRTTGVDQPQHF
- | TRBJ2-7 | - | TRBV2 | TGTGCCAGCTCGATGGAGGGGTTCTTCGAGCAGTACTTC | CASSMEGFFEQYF
once | TRBJ1-2 | TRBD1 | TRBV19 | TGTGCCAGTAGCCGTCAGGGGGCAAGCAACTATGGCTACACCTTC | CASSRQGASNYGYTF
- | TRBJ2-3 | TRBD2 | TRBV7-2 | TGTGCCAGCAGCCTAGCGGGAGTGGATACGCAGTATTTT | CASSLAGVDTQYF
- | TRBJ2-7 | - | TRBV3-1/TRBV3-2 | TGTGCCAGCAGCCAAGTGGAGGGCGAGTTCTACGAGCAGTACTTC | CASSQVEGEFYEQYF
- | TRBJ1-5 | - | TRBV4-3 | TGCGCCAGCAGCCAAGAAACGGGTCAGCCCCAGCATTTT | CASSQETGQPQHF
- | TRBJ2-5 | TRBD2 | TRBV7-3 | TGTGCCAGCAGCTTCCTAGCGGGAGTGGAGACCCAGTACTTC | CASSFLAGVETQYF
- | TRBJ2-7 | TRBD2 | TRBV28 | TGTGCCAGCAGTTACCCGTTGTTGCGGGGGGTCGGTGACGAGCAGTACTTC | CASSYPLLRGVGDEQYF
- | TRBJ2-7 | - | TRBV21-1 | TGTGCCAGCAGCAAGACCCCAGGGGCCAACTACGAGCAGTACTTC | CASSKTPGANYEQYF
once | TRBJ2-7 | - | TRBV30 | TGTGCCTGGAGTGGCCTAGCGAGCTACGAGCAGTACTTC | CAWSGLASYEQYF